A selection of T cell receptor beta chains follows, all from one sample in a study of T cell responses to AZD1222 COVID-19 vaccine. Sequencing used immunoSEQ multiplex PCR; TCRdb keeps in-frame clones, though not all of them. The profile shows about 120,000 clones, more than 75% of them singletons. The sequenced sample was peripheral blood, obtained 28 days after the second AZD1222 dose. These receptors were collected from an adult who received the AZD1222 COVID-19 vaccine. Both conserved end residues are trimmed from each CDR3. Not all rows give a size; the values are once, few, many and, for expanded clones, a class.

abundance | v_gene | CDR3aa
. | TRBV12-5 | ASGLVLGGSGNTIY
. | TRBV6-5 | ASSIRGTGRTEAF
once | TRBV2 | ASSRTGNVEKLF
. | TRBV4-3 | ASSQEGVGGDTEAF
. | TRBV6-5 | ASSTTGDYGYT
few | TRBV7-3 | ASSFNSGNTIY
. | TRBV5-1 | ASSQDFSGKETQY
. | TRBV7-7 | ASSVLAGAKVTGELF
once | TRBV4-3 | ASSQDRGRGTFNYGYT
. | TRBV29-1 | SVERQGREGYT
. | TRBV15 | ATTENRFSNQPQH
once | TRBV3-1/TRBV3-2 | ASSPRDSIFLGTYEQY
. | TRBV7-3 | ASSLTVSGGDNEQF
few | TRBV5-6 | ASSLGRNNSPLH
. | TRBV5-4 | ASSLAEGRVTGELF
. | TRBV5-1 | ASSRAREESGELF
once | TRBV28 | ASTIKNTEAF
. | TRBV6-2/TRBV6-3 | ASSYRGTGANSPLH
. | TRBV19 | ASSILGGGPQDTQY
. | TRBV5-6 | ASSPLAGGREQF
few | TRBV6-5 | ASSSPSDPSGNTIY
. | TRBV3-1/TRBV3-2 | ASSQDRGIGNQPQH
. | TRBV18 | ASSPKREHGYT
once | TRBV5-4 | ASSLRWYNEQF
. | TRBV14 | ASSQEGMENTEAF
. | TRBV5-4 | ASSLGGAGVDTQY
few | TRBV5-1 | ASSLYGGTTYEQY
few | TRBV10-3 | AISFRDRGPTEAF
. | TRBV29-1 | SVCRGRNTEAF
. | TRBV11-2 | ASSLYRGQPLQETQY
. | TRBV7-2 | ASSATGTGAQPQH
. | TRBV5-1 | ASSLAGTKNTEAF
. | TRBV6-2/TRBV6-3 | ASSYLGEWEGYQETQY
. | TRBV6-2/TRBV6-3 | ASSLGEQF
. | TRBV3-1/TRBV3-2 | ASSQPGPETQY
once | TRBV19 | ASSRDRDQPQH
. | TRBV28 | ASVRGGGTNYGYT
. | TRBV6-4 | ASSGTENTGELF
. | TRBV12-5 | ASGLAPLVQETQY
. | TRBV7-9 | ASSTRAGGSYEQY
. | TRBV5-1 | ASSLETGYYEQY
. | TRBV5-8 | ASSPGQGAWGYT
once | TRBV19 | ASSIRGLRDTIY
once | TRBV9 | ASSAHDTSGGVPGELF
. | TRBV6-6 | ASSTLPYEQY
. | TRBV11-2 | ASTVHGSAYEQY
once | TRBV9 | ASSHRTGAPYEQY
. | TRBV7-3 | ASSLRTSPTEAF
. | TRBV18 | ASSPDRGSSEAF
. | TRBV6-4 | ASRRTSGGTDTQY
. | TRBV19 | ASSMRGLTYEQY
. | TRBV27 | ASSLTRQGFAF
. | TRBV2 | ASSAESRTNTEAF
. | TRBV19 | ASRRAGDSLRRGYEQY
. | TRBV6-5 | ASSYRGTPSTDTQY